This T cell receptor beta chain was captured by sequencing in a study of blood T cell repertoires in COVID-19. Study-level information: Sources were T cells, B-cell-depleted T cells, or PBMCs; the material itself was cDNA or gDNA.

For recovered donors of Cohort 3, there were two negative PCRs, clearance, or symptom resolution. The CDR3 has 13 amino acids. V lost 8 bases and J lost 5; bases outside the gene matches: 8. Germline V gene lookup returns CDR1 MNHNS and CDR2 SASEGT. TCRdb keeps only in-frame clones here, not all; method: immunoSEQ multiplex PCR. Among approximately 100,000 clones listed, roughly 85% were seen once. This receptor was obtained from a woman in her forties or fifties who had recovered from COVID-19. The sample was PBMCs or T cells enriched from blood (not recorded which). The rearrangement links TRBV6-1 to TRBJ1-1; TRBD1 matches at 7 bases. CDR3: CASSVTGLTEAFF. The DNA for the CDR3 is TGTGCCAGCTCTGTGACAGGGTTAACTGAAGCTTTCTTT.